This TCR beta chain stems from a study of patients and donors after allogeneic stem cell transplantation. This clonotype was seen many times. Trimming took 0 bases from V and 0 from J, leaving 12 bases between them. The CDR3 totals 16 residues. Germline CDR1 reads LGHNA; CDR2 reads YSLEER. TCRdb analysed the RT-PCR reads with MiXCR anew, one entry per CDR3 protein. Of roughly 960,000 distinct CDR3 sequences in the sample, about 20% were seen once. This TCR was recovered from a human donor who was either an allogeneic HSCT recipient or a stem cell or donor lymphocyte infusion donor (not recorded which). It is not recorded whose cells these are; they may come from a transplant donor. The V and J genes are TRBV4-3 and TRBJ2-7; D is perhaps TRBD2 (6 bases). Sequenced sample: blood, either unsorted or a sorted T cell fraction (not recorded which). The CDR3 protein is CASSQEIAVYSYEQYF. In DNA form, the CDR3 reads TGCGCCAGCAGCCAAGAGATAGCGGTGTACTCCTACGAGCAGTACTTC.